A selection of T cell receptor beta chains follows, all from one sample in a study of cytomegalovirus exposure and HLA in healthy donors. Profiled with immunoSEQ multiplex PCR; TCRdb holds only in-frame clones, not every one. The sample carries some 150,000 clones, 70% to 85% recorded once. Sequenced sample: PBMCs. Every receptor here comes from a male donor in good health and CMV-seronegative. Both conserved end residues are part of each CDR3.

TRBV15	TRBJ2-2	CATSRGDRPTAGELFF
TRBV7-9	TRBJ2-3	CASSSGTSGSTSTDTQYF
TRBV5-1	TRBJ1-1	CASSPTTGTPEAFF
TRBV7-9	TRBJ2-5	CASSSRWLADQETQYF
TRBV2	TRBJ1-5	CASRQDRGGNQPQHF
TRBV28	TRBJ2-1	CASSPGQVYEQFF
TRBV19	TRBJ1-1	CASSIDGRVNTEAFF
TRBV6-6	TRBJ2-5	CASSSTGERETQYF
TRBV2	TRBJ2-7	CASSEAGASGTLSWEQYF
TRBV7-2	TRBJ1-6	CASSLDAGGANNSPLHF
TRBV28	TRBJ2-1	CASSPLAGGRSNEQFF
TRBV2	TRBJ1-5	CASRPGQGISNQPQHF
TRBV29-1	TRBJ2-7	CSVAGQGSHLRGQYF
TRBV5-6	TRBJ2-1	CASSWGTSGSREQFF
TRBV19	TRBJ1-6	CASSIEATNSPLHF
TRBV29-1	.	CSVAAGGRFYEQYF
TRBV2	TRBJ2-1	CASRALAGREQFF
TRBV6-5	TRBJ1-1	CASLGGAGTEAFF
TRBV2	TRBJ2-3	CASSDGRGRGLDTQYF
TRBV4-2	TRBJ2-5	CASSRTSGRAGETQYF
TRBV7-6	TRBJ2-1	CASSVTSGGSYNEQFF
TRBV29-1	TRBJ2-7	CSGGGTGGGEQYF
TRBV29-1	TRBJ2-2	CSGCSGGTAGTGELFF
TRBV6-6	TRBJ2-5	CASRKGSRIQETQYF
TRBV19	TRBJ1-5	CASSIGAGDSGYNQPQHF
TRBV5-6	TRBJ1-5	CASSLAGRQGANQPQHF
TRBV7-2	TRBJ2-7	CASSLAVGSGYEQYF
TRBV7-9	TRBJ1-1	CASSNDRGANTEAFF
TRBV5-1	TRBJ2-5	CASSRTREETQYF
TRBV5-1	TRBJ2-5	CASSQQPGLASETQYF
TRBV7-8	TRBJ1-2	CASSLSLGGKTNYGYTF
TRBV5-1	TRBJ2-3	CASSLASVRRDTQYF
TRBV7-9	TRBJ2-5	CASSLVREEETQYF
TRBV6-6	TRBJ1-2	CASSSPQGAGGYTF
TRBV11-2	TRBJ1-3	CASRFGESGNTIYF
TRBV11-2	TRBJ2-7	CASSRTSGPPYEQYF
TRBV6-5	TRBJ1-2	CASSPQGNYGYTF
TRBV7-3	TRBJ2-5	CASSLTGRGGGAETQYF
TRBV5-1	TRBJ1-6	CASSLGQGHNSPLHF
TRBV6-5	TRBJ2-1	CASSNQGAGEQFF
TRBV11-2	TRBJ1-5	CASSLEGGAGNQPQHF
TRBV4-2	TRBJ2-2	CASSQVSAGGNTGELFF
TRBV7-3	TRBJ2-3	CASSLTTGGTDTQYF
TRBV6-1	TRBJ1-6	CASNTRDRELSPLHF
TRBV7-2	TRBJ2-5	CASRGSGVGQETQYF
TRBV19	TRBJ1-2	CASSIRPGDGYTF
TRBV7-9	TRBJ1-1	CASIPGGGGTEAFF
TRBV28	TRBJ1-1	CASRRQALSGTEAFF
TRBV7-9	TRBJ1-4	CASSLDRGGEKLFF
TRBV4-1	TRBJ2-1	CASSQDWSSGNNEQFF
TRBV28	TRBJ2-7	CASGQGQYEQYF
TRBV6-1	TRBJ2-3	CASSETSGTTDTQYF
TRBV30	TRBJ2-3	CAWAKREGDTQYF
TRBV19	TRBJ1-5	CASSPGQNSNQPQHF
TRBV12-5	TRBJ2-7	CASGLTGTEQYF
TRBV5-6	TRBJ1-6	CASSRDRVVPLHF
TRBV28	TRBJ1-5	CASSSREYSNQPQHF
TRBV7-8	TRBJ2-1	CASRYGTNNEQFF
TRBV5-6	TRBJ1-4	CASSLAQVGEKLFF